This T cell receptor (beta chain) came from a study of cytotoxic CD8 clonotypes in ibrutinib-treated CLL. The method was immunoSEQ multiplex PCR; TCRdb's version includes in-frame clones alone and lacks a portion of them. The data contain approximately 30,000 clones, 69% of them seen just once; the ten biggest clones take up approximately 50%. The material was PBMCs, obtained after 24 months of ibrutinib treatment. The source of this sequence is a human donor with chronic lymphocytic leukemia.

In DNA form, the CDR3 reads TGTGCCAGTAGTATGGCCCTGGGGAACACCGGGGAGCTGTTTTTT. This codes for CASSMALGNTGELFF. The V call is TRBV19, the J call TRBJ2-2; D gene unclear. The CDR3 has 15 amino acids. With 3 bases removed from V and 1 base from J, the gap between germline ends came to 9 bases. Per germline, CDR1 LNHDA and CDR2 SQIVND (reference sequence).